This T cell receptor beta chain was sequenced for a study of post-analysis software for immune sequencing data. Study in general: Secondary progressive, relapsing-remitting and progressive-relapsing multiple sclerosis were among the included disease courses.

Researchers reported that TCR beta cDNA libraries carried unique molecular identifiers. Each CDR3 protein is one row after TCRdb ran MiXCR on the PCR reads. This table holds 350,000 to 450,000 distinct CDR3 sequences, roughly 30% found once. Study outcomes and limitations: Patients carried roughly five TRBV segments more frequently than controls did, and TRBV5-6, TRBV5-1 and TRBV20-1 were among them.

CDR1 is PRHDT and CDR2 is FYEKMQ in the germline V gene (reference sequence). The CDR3 totals 15 residues. Losses at the gene ends were 0 bases for V and 4 bases for J; bases not matched to a gene: 4. Comment on this clonotype: Its antigen is not identified.

The V call is TRBV13, the J call TRBJ2-3; TRBD2 aligns across 7 bases. Sequenced: blood. The TCR sequence derives from a girl aged 10-17 years with multiple sclerosis. Here the CDR3 DNA reads TGTGCCAGCAGCTTAGGGAGCGGGAACTCAGATACGCAGTATTTT. The encoded protein is CASSLGSGNSDTQYF.